This entry lists 5 T cell receptor beta chains sequenced from one sample in a study of T-cell memory formation after mild COVID-19. Each CDR3 protein is one row after TCRdb ran MiXCR on the 5' RACE reads. In the table there are under 250,000 distinct CDR3 sequences, roughly 15% of which are singletons. Sequenced sample: PBMCs or a T cell subset sorted from them (not recorded which). The receptors stem from an adult woman who had mild COVID-19 (a few samples of this study predate the infection). Cell type and time point are not known.

This chain uses TRBV12-3 or TRBV12-4 with TRBJ2-2; D gene uncertain. V was cut by 3 bases and J by 4 bases, with 9 bases left in between. The CDR3 runs to 14 residues. This CDR3 reads CASSLVLSTGELFF. Written as DNA, the CDR3 is TGTGCCAGCAGTTTGGTCCTTTCCACCGGGGAGCTGTTTTTT.

CDR3: CASSEGAGSYGYTF. Here the CDR3 DNA reads TGTGCCAGCAGTGAGGGGGCGGGGAGCTATGGCTACACCTTC. The rearrangement joins TRBV6-1 to TRBJ1-2; tentative D call: TRBD1 (6 bases). The CDR3 is 14 amino acids. Trimming removed 3 bases at V and 4 bases at J, with 12 bases between. Germline V gene data show CDR1 as MNHNS and CDR2 as SASEGT.

J is TRBJ2-5 and V is TRBV24-1; 14 bases match TRBD2. V lost 2 bases and J lost 6; bases outside the gene matches: 4. CDR1 and CDR2 from the germline V gene are KGHDR and SFDVKD. The CDR3 consists of 16 residues. The CDR3 DNA is TGTGCCACCAGTGATTCCGGGACTAGCGGGAGAAAGACCCAGTACTTC. Translating gives CATSDSGTSGRKTQYF.

The rearrangement joins TRBV5-1 to TRBJ2-1, with TRBD2 identical over 15 bases. Losses at the gene ends were 4 bases for V and 11 bases for J; bases not matched to a gene: 4. The V gene's germline CDR1 is SGHRS and CDR2 YFSETQ. This CDR3 contains 14 residues. The CDR3 nucleotides read TGCGCCAGCAGCCCCGGACTAGCGGGAGGGAAGCAGTTCTTC. It codes for CASSPGLAGGKQFF.

This clonotype showed up many times. The J gene is TRBJ2-1, the V gene TRBV7-9, with D unclear. CDR1 and CDR2 (germline): SEHNR, FQNEAQ (reference sequence). This CDR3 is built from 14 residues. V was shortened by 1 base and J by 1 base, with 5 bases between the two germline ends. The CDR3 protein is CASSLVGSYNEQFF. CDR3 coding DNA: TGTGCCAGCAGCTTAGTTGGTTCCTACAATGAGCAGTTCTTC. Drawing the rest from reference TRBV7-9 and TRBJ2-1, the complete variable domain is DTGVSQNPRHKITKRGQNVTFRCDPISEHNRLYWYRQTLGQGPEFLTYFQNEAQLEKSRLLSDRFSAERPKGSFSTLEIQRTEQGDSAMYLCASSLVGSYNEQFFGPGTRLTVL.